The 5 T cell receptor beta chains below were found in one sample sequenced in a study of CXCR3-negative and CXCR3-positive naive CD8 T cells. UMI-tagged TRB cDNA libraries were built via 5' RACE. Using the 5' RACE reads, TCRdb records one entry per CDR3 protein without DNA. Its table lists over 70,000 distinct CDR3 sequences. The sequencing input was naive CXCR3- CD8+ T cells from blood. Subset specified: CD45RO-CCR7+CD27+CD95- naive CD8+ T cells lacking CXCR3 (TNR3-). Source of these receptors: a human donor in good health. Some clones in this sample may be carry-over from other donors' samples.

The chain uses TRBV7-6 and TRBJ1-1. Germline CDR1 is SGHVS and CDR2 is FNYEAQ. The CDR3 sequence is 15 residues long. The CDR3 protein is CASRERFQSNTEAFF.

J is TRBJ2-2 and V is TRBV6-4; TCRdb's D gene call, TRBD1, goes unchecked for lack of DNA. The CDR3 length is 14 residues. Germline CDR1 MRHNA, CDR2 SNTAGT. CDR3 region: CASKRTGDTGELFF.

This chain uses TRBV7-9 with TRBJ1-4. Looked up from germline, CDR1 is SEHNR and CDR2 is FQNEAQ (reference sequence). The CDR3 has 11 amino acids. The CDR3 reads CASSEDEKLFF.

V gene TRBV4-2 combines with J gene TRBJ2-7; TCRdb's D call, TRBD1, is unchecked because there is no DNA. The CDR3 extends over 16 amino acids. Germline-derived CDR1 and CDR2 are LGHNA and YNFKEQ. CDR3 amino acids: CASSQGTGLGAYEQYF.

The V and J genes are TRBV27 and TRBJ1-6. Per the germline V gene, CDR1 is MNHEY and CDR2 is SMNVEV (reference sequence). This CDR3 comprises 16 residues. The CDR3 sequence: CASSPHGSSYNSPLHF.